The subject of this entry is one T cell receptor (beta chain). The antigen it binds to is not known. Base qualities were left out, and no much larger clone turns up one base away. The time point label for this specimen denotes: week 23, last vaccination. Each vaccine dose, consisting of 300 ug of a 20-mer mutant IDH1 peptide in Montanide, was administered subcutaneously with topical imiquimod. Donors had newly diagnosed WHO grade 3 or 4 IDH1-mutant astrocytomas with loss of nuclear ATRX. The samples were drawn from NOA16, a multicentre, single-arm, open-label phase I trial in Germany that tested a mutant IDH1 peptide vaccine in humans for the first time. The DNeasy Blood and Tissue Kit was used to extract genomic DNA from EDTA blood for TCRB sequencing. The sample comes from a study of a mutant IDH1 vaccine in newly diagnosed glioma (dated by TCRdb to the early 2020s). Turning to the overall study: Across visits V03 through V10, patients got a total of eight vaccinations, given in weeks 1, 3, 5, 7, 11, 15, 19 and 23. Longitudinal TCRB deep sequencing was performed for roughly 24 treated patients wherever samples were available for exploratory analyses. Peripheral blood samples were drawn at six visits, namely V03 (baseline), V05, V07, V10, V12 and V13. Before enrollment, patients had received standard therapy of radiotherapy alone, temozolomide alone, or radiochemotherapy with temozolomide; most received the combination. Of the approximately 33 treated patients, approximately 62% were male and around 40% were female, and the mean age was around 40 years. In the chemotherapy-containing groups, vaccination started alongside temozolomide cycles, whereas in patients who had radiotherapy alone it started 4-6 weeks after radiotherapy. The research as a whole found: The authors stated that sample limitations prevented analyses of patient blood samples from being reproduced. Immune responses induced by the vaccine were seen in 90% to 95% of patients across multiple MHC alleles. No apparent relationship was observed between pseudoprogression and alterations in the top peripheral T cell clonotypes detected by TCRB sequencing. Availability determined which PBMC samples were chosen for TCRB deep sequencing.

The CDR3 holds 15 amino acids from the cysteine to the phenylalanine. Of the read, only the CDR3 DNA is kept; its 45 bases are in frame from base 1. CDR1 GTSNPN and CDR2 SVGIG are derived from the germline V gene (reference sequence). V is shortened by 6 bases, J by 2 bases, and the region joining them spans 17 bases. Libraries came from the immunoSEQ multiplex PCR assay. Rearranged TCR beta chain sequences were amplified using the hsTCRB Kit according to the manufacturer's protocol. Sequencing of TCRB libraries was carried out on an Illumina MiSeq. The study's processing was this. Demultiplexing, trimming and gene mapping were performed with the kit vendor's proprietary platform. The source is immuneACCESS, and TCRdb retained only in-frame sequences with V and J called. Part of the clones is not carried over; for the studies checked, unresolved V genes explain less than half of this, and the remainder is unexplained. The V and J calls and the clone size are those of that table, but D and trimming were determined from the DNA. The sample has tens of thousands of clones on record, roughly 81% of them singletons. Together, the top ten hold 6.5% to 9% of the sample.

The chain uses TRBV30 and TRBJ2-1; the D gene is perhaps TRBD1 or TRBD2, each of them matching over 5 bases. This sample comprised PBMCs, obtained from a glioma patient whose treatment included an IDH1 peptide vaccine. This clonotype originated in a woman in her thirties or forties with glioma. Some clones in this sample may be carry-over from other donors' samples. The CDR3 region reads CACNPRDRAYNEQFF. Read as DNA, the sequence is TGTGCCTGCAACCCCCGGGACCGAGCCTACAATGAGCAGTTCTTC. Reference TRBV30 and TRBJ2-1 genes cover what lies past the CDR3, so the full variable domain is SQTIHQWPATLVQPVGSPLSLECTVEGTSNPNLYWYRQAAGRGLQLLFYSVGIGQISSEVPQNLSASRPQDRQFILSSKKLLLSDSGFYLCACNPRDRAYNEQFFGPGTRLTVL.